Listed here is a single T cell receptor (beta chain). This clonotype was detected only a few times. Its antigen is not yet known. Per-base quality was not reported, and no clone a single base away is much larger than it. Instrument on record: Illumina NovaSeq 6000. Using 5'RACE with constant-segment primers, TCRalpha and TCRbeta cDNA libraries were constructed, with sample barcodes and unique molecular identifiers added in the process. RNA was extracted from every sample with Trizol reagent. The libraries were amplified in two PCR steps, and the second step added a second sample barcode and Illumina TruSeq adapters. The libraries were sequenced on an Illumina NovaSeq using 2 x 150 bp paired-end reads. Per the original workflow: With migec v1.2.7, reads were demultiplexed and then collapsed into UMI-guided consensus sequences. Using mixcr v2.1.11, UMI consensuses were aligned to TRA and TRB V and J templates and then assembled into clonotypes. Expanded or contracted clonotypes were those called significant by both edgeR and NoisET, with noise models trained on biological replicates. For edgeR calls, a false discovery rate-adjusted p below 0.01 and a log2 fold-change threshold of 1 were applied. As an exploratory analysis of dynamics, max-normalized trajectories of the 1000 most abundant clonotypes were examined with PCA combined with hierarchical clustering. Separately sequenced CD4+ and CD8+ repertoires were used to assign the CD4 or CD8 phenotype of responding clones. The public reads were quality trimmed at Q25 with fastp and then assembled into clones with MiXCR by TCRdb, keeping productive beta chains. Rows with one shared CDR3 protein collapse into an entry with the most common genes and DNA. TCRdb, not the original authors, processed these V and J calls. In all, the sample holds fewer than 350,000 distinct CDR3 sequences, and more than 15% of those were seen once. The ten largest clones represent approximately 20% of the sample.

These data are taken from a study of T-cell memory formation after mild COVID-19 (dated by TCRdb to about 2021). About the full investigation: Most TCR sequence clusters were specific to one of the two donors. T-cell clones expanding and contracting after mild COVID-19 in a couple of donors were tracked by longitudinal TCRalpha and TCRbeta repertoire sequencing. The cohort was made up of two young adult volunteers, one female and one male, who were previously healthy.

Ficoll-Paque density gradient centrifugation was the method used to isolate PBMCs. The paper as a whole reports these results and caveats: SARS-CoV-2 specificity of the second-wave clones peaking on day 37 was not confirmed. Contracting CD4+ clones were found mainly in CM and EM memory subsets, while CD8+ clones were enriched in EMRA. Clones that contracted from day 15 to 85 showed balanced CD4/CD8 phenotypes, whereas a second wave of clones that expanded from day 15 to 37 leaned towards CD4+. The detection of some responding clones in pre-infection memory suggests that pre-existing cross-reactive memory T cells joined the SARS-CoV-2 response. The study included only a couple of mild cases, and larger cohorts that include severe cases with pre-infection samples were judged to be necessary.

This TCR came from a man aged 18 to 30 who had mild COVID-19 (a few samples of this study predate the infection). The sample titles of this study are shuffled in the database, so cell type and time point are left out; the donor was told from shared clones. Material for sequencing was PBMCs or a T cell subset sorted from them (not recorded which).

DNA sequence: TGCGCCAGCAGCCAAGATGGGGATCAGCCCCAGCATTTT. The encoded protein is CASSQDGDQPQHF. The chain is made from TRBV4-3 and TRBJ1-5, with the D gene call left open. CDR1 and CDR2 were assigned from the germline V gene as LGHNA and YSLEER. The CDR3 starts with the cysteine, ends with the phenylalanine, and has 13 residues. Of all the DNA, just the CDR3 is kept, 39 bases in frame from base 1. Trimming removed 0 bases from V and 5 bases from J, leaving 5 bases between the germline ends.